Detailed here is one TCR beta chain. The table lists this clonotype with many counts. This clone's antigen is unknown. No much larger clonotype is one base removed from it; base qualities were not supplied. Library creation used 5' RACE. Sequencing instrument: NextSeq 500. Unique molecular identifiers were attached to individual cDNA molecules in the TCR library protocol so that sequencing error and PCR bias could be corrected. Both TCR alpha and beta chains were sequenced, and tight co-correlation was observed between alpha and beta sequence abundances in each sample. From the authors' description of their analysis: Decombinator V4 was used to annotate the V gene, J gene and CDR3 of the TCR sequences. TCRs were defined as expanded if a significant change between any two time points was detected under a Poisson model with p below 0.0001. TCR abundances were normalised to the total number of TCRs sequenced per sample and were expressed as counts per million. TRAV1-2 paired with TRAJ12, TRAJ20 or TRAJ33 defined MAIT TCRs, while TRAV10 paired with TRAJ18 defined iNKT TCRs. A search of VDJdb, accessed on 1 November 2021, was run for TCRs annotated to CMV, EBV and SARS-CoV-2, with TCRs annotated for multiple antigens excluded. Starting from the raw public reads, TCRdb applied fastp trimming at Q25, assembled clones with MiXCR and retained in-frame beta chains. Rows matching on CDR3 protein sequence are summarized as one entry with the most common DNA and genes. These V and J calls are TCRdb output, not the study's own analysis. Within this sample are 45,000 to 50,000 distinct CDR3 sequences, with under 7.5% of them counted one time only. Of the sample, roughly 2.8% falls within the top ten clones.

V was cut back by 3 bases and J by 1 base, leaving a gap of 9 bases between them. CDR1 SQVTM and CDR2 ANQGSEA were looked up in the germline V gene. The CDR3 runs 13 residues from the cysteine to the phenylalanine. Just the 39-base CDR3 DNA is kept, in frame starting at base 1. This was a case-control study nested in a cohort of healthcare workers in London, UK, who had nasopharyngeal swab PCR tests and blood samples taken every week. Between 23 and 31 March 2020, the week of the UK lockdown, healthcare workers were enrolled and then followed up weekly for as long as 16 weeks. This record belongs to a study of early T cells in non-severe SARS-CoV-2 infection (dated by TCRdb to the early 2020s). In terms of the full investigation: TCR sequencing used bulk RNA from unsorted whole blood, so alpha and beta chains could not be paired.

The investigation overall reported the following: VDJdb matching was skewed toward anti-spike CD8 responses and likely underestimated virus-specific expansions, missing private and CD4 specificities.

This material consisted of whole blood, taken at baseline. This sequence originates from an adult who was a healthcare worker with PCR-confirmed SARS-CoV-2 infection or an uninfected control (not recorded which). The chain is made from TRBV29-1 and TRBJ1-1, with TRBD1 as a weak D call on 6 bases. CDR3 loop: CSVEQTGNTEAFF. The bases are TGCAGCGTTGAGCAGACAGGGAACACTGAAGCTTTCTTT. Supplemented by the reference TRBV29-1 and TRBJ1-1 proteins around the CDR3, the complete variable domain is SAVISQKPSRDICQRGTSLTIQCQVDSQVTMMFWYRQQPGQSLTLIATANQGSEATYESGFVIDKFPISRPNLTFSTLTVSNMSPEDSSIYLCSVEQTGNTEAFFGQGTRLTVV.